Following are 17 T cell receptor beta chains from one sample sequenced in a study of early T cells in non-severe SARS-CoV-2 infection. MiXCR, run by TCRdb on the 5' RACE reads, gives a single entry per CDR3 protein. The repertoire holds about 49,000 distinct CDR3 sequences, with about 12% as singletons. The sample was whole blood. These receptor sequences come from an adult who was a healthcare worker with PCR-confirmed SARS-CoV-2 infection or an uninfected control (not recorded which).

This clonotype was observed a few times. The V and J genes are TRBV11-2 and TRBJ2-5, with D maybe TRBD1 (5 bases). The CDR3 is made up of 14 amino acids. V was pared by 3 bases and J by 2 bases, with 10 bases between. The V gene's germline CDR1 is SGHAT and CDR2 FQNNGV. CDR3 nucleotide sequence: TGTGCCAGCAGCTTGTCAGGGAAGCAAGAGACCCAGTACTTC. Its protein product is CASSLSGKQETQYF.

This clonotype came up many times. The V and J genes are TRBV24-1 and TRBJ2-7; D ambiguous. There are 15 residues in the CDR3. Germline CDR1 reads KGHDR; CDR2 reads SFDVKD. V gave up 4 bases and J gave up 0 bases, with 12 bases separating them. This CDR3 is CATSDGIRSSYEQYF. DNA for the CDR3: TGTGCCACCAGTGACGGTATAAGGAGCTCCTACGAGCAGTACTTC.

Many counts were recorded for this clonotype. V is TRBV28 and J is TRBJ1-1; D possibly corresponds to TRBD1 (5 bases). CDR1 MDHEN and CDR2 SYDVKM come from the germline V gene. This CDR3 comprises 14 residues. V lost 4 bases and J 5 bases, leaving 14 bases between the germline ends. CDR3 loop: CASSSGPGRTEAFF. Here the CDR3 DNA reads TGTGCCAGCAGTTCCGGTCCAGGGCGGACTGAAGCTTTCTTT.

The chain uses TRBV11-2 and TRBJ2-7; the D call may be TRBD1 or TRBD2 (5 bases each). The CDR3 totals 15 residues. Looked up from germline, CDR1 is SGHAT and CDR2 is FQNNGV. Trimming left V 5 bases short and J 3 bases short, with 17 bases between. The CDR3 region is CASSLRWDGYYEQYF. The CDR3 bases are TGTGCCAGCAGCCTCCGCTGGGACGGATACTACGAGCAGTACTTC.

J is TRBJ2-7 and V is TRBV28; D may correspond to TRBD1 or TRBD2 (6 bases each). Germline CDR1 is MDHEN and CDR2 is SYDVKM. V shed 7 bases and J shed 2 bases, with 18 bases lying between them. This CDR3 is built from 15 residues. The CDR3 sequence: CASNLDGGRTYEQYF. As DNA, the CDR3 is TGTGCCAGCAACCTCGATGGGGGGCGTACCTACGAGCAGTACTTC.

The sample holds a few counts of this clonotype. V is TRBV2 and J is TRBJ1-4; D gene uncertain. V was trimmed by 4 bases and J by 3 bases, leaving 6 bases between them. The CDR3 has 13 amino acids. Germline lookup yields CDR1 SNHLY and CDR2 FYNNEI. Written as DNA, the CDR3 is TGTGCCAGCAGTGTAGTGGCTAATGAAAAACTGTTTTTT. Its translation is CASSVVANEKLFF.

The chain carries TRBV5-4 and TRBJ1-3, with 9 bases matching TRBD1. Germline loops: CDR1 SGHNT, CDR2 YYREEE (reference sequence). The junction had 12 bases not matched to a gene; V was cut back by 4 bases and J by 7 bases. The CDR3 has 16 residues. The CDR3 region is CASSTDRGGRLNTIYF. CDR3 coding DNA: TGTGCCAGCAGCACGGACAGGGGAGGGAGGTTGAACACCATATATTTT.

The sample holds many counts of this clonotype. V and J are TRBV7-9 and TRBJ1-2; no definite D call. Between the trimmed V and J ends, which lost 1 base and 2 bases, there was a span of 11 bases. The CDR3 runs to 15 residues. The germline CDR1 and CDR2 sequences are SEHNR and FQNEAQ (reference sequence). In nucleotides, the CDR3 is TGTGCCAGCAGCTTAGGAACCCAAGCGAACTATGGCTACACCTTC. Protein: CASSLGTQANYGYTF.

The rearrangement uses TRBV5-1 and TRBJ2-3; possibly TRBD1 or TRBD2 for D (5 bases each). V gave up 2 bases and J gave up 2 bases, with 9 bases separating them. The CDR3 is made up of 14 amino acids. Germline values: CDR1 SGHRS, CDR2 YFSETQ. The CDR3 protein is CASSLWGNTDTQYF. The CDR3 DNA is TGCGCCAGCAGCTTATGGGGGAACACAGATACGCAGTATTTT.

This clonotype was recorded a few times. The chain joins TRBV20-1 to TRBJ2-1, with 7 bases matching TRBD2. Germline V lookup: CDR1 DFQATT, CDR2 SNEGSKA (reference sequence). There are 13 residues in the CDR3. The ends lost 7 bases at V and 5 bases at J; junction bases unmatched: 8. The CDR3 is CSGYSGGHNEQFF. In DNA, the CDR3 is TGCAGTGGTTACTCGGGAGGCCACAATGAGCAGTTCTTC.

This clonotype has just a few counts. The CDR3 DNA follows: TGCAGCGTTGGCAGGGCTAATGAAAAACTGTTTTTT. This sequence encodes CSVGRANEKLFF. The V and J genes are TRBV29-1 and TRBJ1-4, with D tentatively TRBD1 (5 bases). The germline CDR1 and CDR2 sequences are SQVTM and ANQGSEA. V lost 4 bases and J 3 bases, leaving 6 bases between the germline ends. The CDR3 sequence is 12 residues long.

This clonotype has a handful of counts. V gene TRBV14 combines with J gene TRBJ1-2; D unresolved. Germline V gives CDR1 SGHDN, CDR2 FVKESK. The V gene lost 4 bases and the J gene lost 4 bases, with 10 bases spanning the gap. The CDR3 is 13 amino acids. This CDR3 reads CASSRGSGYGYTF. CDR3 coding DNA: TGTGCCAGCAGCCGCGGATCGGGCTATGGCTACACCTTC.

This sequence joins TRBV6-5 and TRBJ2-7, with D possibly TRBD1 on 5 matching bases. The CDR3 spans 14 residues. Trimming pared 0 bases from V and 3 bases from J, leaving 9 bases between. The germline gives CDR1 MNHEY, CDR2 SVGAGI. CDR3 nucleotides: TGTGCCAGCAGTTACTCTCAGGGCCGCTACGAGCAGTACTTC. Amino acid sequence: CASSYSQGRYEQYF.

The chain carries TRBV7-2 and TRBJ2-2, with D possibly being TRBD1 (5 bases). The germline CDR1 and CDR2 sequences are SGHTA and FQGNSA. The length of the CDR3 is 13 residues. V dropped 4 bases and J dropped 9 bases, with 12 bases sitting between them. Here the CDR3 reads CASSSTLDRELFF. The CDR3 bases are TGTGCCAGCAGCTCAACTTTGGACAGGGAGCTGTTTTTT. Based on the CDR3 plus reference TRBV7-2 and TRBJ2-2, the full variable domain is GAGVSQSPSNKVTEKGKDVELRCDPISGHTALYWYRQSLGQGLEFLIYFQGNSAPDKSGLPSDRFSAERTGGSVSTLTIQRTQQEDSAVYLCASSSTLDRELFFGEGSRLTVL.

In this sample, this clonotype turned up a few times. The genes are TRBV7-3 and TRBJ2-1; the D gene is possibly TRBD2 (6 bases). CDR1 is SGHTA and CDR2 is FQGTGA in the germline V gene. V gave up 4 bases and J gave up 6 bases, with 19 bases separating them. The CDR3 totals 16 residues. CDR3 DNA sequence: TGTGCCAGCAGCTCACCGGGACTCAAAATCGGCAATGAGCAGTTCTTC. Protein product: CASSSPGLKIGNEQFF.

CDR3 in amino acids: CASSLESRHEQYF. CDR3 coding DNA: TGTGCCAGCAGCTTAGAGTCGAGACACGAGCAGTACTTC. The chain is built from TRBV11-3 and TRBJ2-7, with unresolved D. The CDR3 is made up of 13 amino acids. Germline assignment: CDR1 SGHNT and CDR2 YENEEA. V was trimmed by 0 bases and J by 5 bases, leaving 8 bases between them.

This clonotype has a count of ten or more. This rearrangement joins TRBV29-1 to TRBJ2-7; D perhaps matches TRBD2 (5 bases). With 6 bases removed from V and 6 bases from J, the gap between germline ends came to 15 bases. The CDR3 runs to 12 residues. From germline, CDR1 is SQVTM and CDR2 ANQGSEA. This CDR3 is CSVPGGRGEQYF. CDR3 nucleotides: TGCAGCGTCCCCGGAGGTCGAGGCGAGCAGTACTTC.